One sample yielded the 23 T cell receptor beta chains listed below, sequenced in a study of long-term antiretroviral therapy in people with HIV (dated by TCRdb to 2021 to 2024). Sequencing of the TRB variable region was done with the immunoSEQ hsTCRB v3.0 assay at survey level resolution. The table was pulled from immuneACCESS by TCRdb, which kept in-frame rearrangements only. Such tables lose some clones; where checked, under half of the loss comes from unresolved V genes, and the rest has no known cause. In this sample the table shows roughly 28,000 clones, about 95% of which occur a single time. The top ten clones comprise around 8% of the sample. The sequences come from unsorted PBMCs, collected more than 6 years after starting antiretroviral therapy. These TCRs come from a young man with HIV.

This clone has a single count. The chain uses TRBV4-2 and TRBJ2-7, with TRBD2 matching over 8 bases. This CDR3 contains 15 residues. Germline CDR1 reads LGHNA; CDR2 reads YNFKEQ. The J segment lost 3 bases and the V segment lost 1 base, leaving 5 bases of the junction unmatched. The CDR3 is CASSQANGGGYEQYF. CDR3 DNA: TGTGCCAGCAGCCAAGCGAACGGGGGGGGCTACGAGCAGTACTTC.

The chain is built from TRBV19 and TRBJ1-5; 8 positions agree with TRBD1. V shed 5 bases, J shed 4 bases, and the junction held 4 bases outside the gene matches. Germline V gene sequence: CDR1 LNHDA, CDR2 SQIVND (reference sequence). This CDR3 is built from 14 residues. The CDR3 bases are TGTGCCAGTAGTGTAACAGGGGGGAATCAGCCCCAGCATTTT. It is translated as CASSVTGGNQPQHF.

V and J are TRBV7-2 and TRBJ2-7, with D possibly being TRBD2 (6 bases). The CDR3 extends over 15 amino acids. Germline V CDR1 and CDR2: SGHTA, FQGNSA. V was cut by 5 bases and J by 3 bases, with 17 bases left in between. The CDR3 sequence is CASSPVAVPYYEQYF. DNA for the CDR3: TGTGCCAGCAGCCCCGTAGCGGTCCCATACTACGAGCAGTACTTC.

The gene calls are TRBV6-6 and TRBJ1-5, with 7 nucleotides matching TRBD1. V gave up 5 bases and J gave up 1 base; unmatched junction bases: 5. The CDR3 loop spans 15 amino acids. Germline values: CDR1 MNHNY, CDR2 SVGAGI (reference sequence). CDR3 loop: CASSLQGGSNQPQHF. CDR3 nucleotide sequence: TGTGCCAGCAGTCTGCAGGGGGGAAGCAATCAGCCCCAGCATTTT.

The chain carries TRBV10-3 and TRBJ1-4; 7 nucleotides align to TRBD1. V lost 10 bases, J lost 5 bases, and 7 bases stayed unmatched. Germline V gives CDR1 ENHRY, CDR2 SYGVKD. The CDR3 length is 13 residues. The CDR3 DNA reads as TGTGCCACCGGGGACAGAGAAAATGAAAAACTGTTTTTT. As protein: CATGDRENEKLFF.

The chain couples TRBV30 to TRBJ2-6; no clear D gene. The V end was cut by 4 bases, the J end by 2 bases, with 6 bases between. Germline V gene sequence: CDR1 GTSNPN, CDR2 SVGIG (reference sequence). The CDR3 runs 13 residues. In DNA, the CDR3 is TGTGCCTGGACGGTCACTGGGGCCAACGTCCTGACTTTC. Its protein is CAWTVTGANVLTF.

The rearrangement joins TRBV9 to TRBJ2-7; TRBD1 agrees at 8 bases. V trimming: 4 bases; J trimming: 1 base; junction bases outside the gene matches: 4. Germline loops: CDR1 SGDLS, CDR2 YYNGEE. This CDR3 is 14 amino acids long. CDR3 coding DNA: TGTGCCAGCAGCCTTCGACAGGGGTCCTACGAGCAGTACTTC. It specifies CASSLRQGSYEQYF.

This rearrangement joins TRBV19 to TRBJ2-1; tentatively, D is TRBD1 (6 bases). Trimming removed 4 bases at V and 10 bases at J, with 14 bases between. Germline CDR1 is LNHDA and CDR2 is SQIVND (reference sequence). This CDR3 region has 13 residues. The CDR3 coding sequence is TGTGCCAGTAGTAGCTTCACAGGGAGCGAGCAGTTCTTC. This sequence encodes CASSSFTGSEQFF.

The V call is TRBV10-1, the J call TRBJ2-3, with D possibly matching TRBD1 (5 bases). CDR1 and CDR2 from the germline V gene are WNHNN and SYGVQD (reference sequence). CDR3 size: 17 residues. V dropped 9 bases and J dropped 0 bases, with 22 bases sitting between them. CDR3 loop: CARMENGRQTSTDTQYF. Written as DNA, the CDR3 is TGCGCCAGAATGGAAAATGGAAGACAGACCAGCACAGATACGCAGTATTTT.

The chain recombines TRBV27 with TRBJ2-5; D is unclear. V lost 3 bases and J lost 5, with 4 bases in between. This CDR3 spans 11 amino acids. Germline values: CDR1 MNHEY, CDR2 SMNVEV (reference sequence). CDR3 sequence: CASSFRETQYF. The CDR3 DNA reads as TGTGCCAGCAGTTTCAGGGAGACCCAGTACTTC.

V gene TRBV30 combines with J gene TRBJ2-6, with D possibly TRBD1 on 5 matching bases. With 0 bases removed from V and 0 bases from J, the gap between germline ends came to 6 bases. Germline V gene sequence: CDR1 GTSNPN, CDR2 SVGIG (reference sequence). CDR3 length: 15 amino acids. CDR3 in DNA: TGTGCCTGGAGTGTTGGGGCCTCTGGGGCCAACGTCCTGACTTTC. It translates to CAWSVGASGANVLTF.

The chain has TRBV7-3 and TRBJ2-1; a weak D match, TRBD2 (6 bases). This CDR3 is 13 amino acids long. Germline V gene lookup returns CDR1 SGHTA and CDR2 FQGTGA. V was trimmed by 4 bases and J by 3 bases, leaving 7 bases between them. The CDR3 sequence: CASSWGVYNEQFF. The DNA for the CDR3 is TGTGCCAGCAGCTGGGGGGTCTACAATGAGCAGTTCTTC.

The gene calls are TRBV5-1 and TRBJ2-2; 10 nucleotides match TRBD2. Looked up from germline, CDR1 is SGHRS and CDR2 is YFSETQ. V dropped 0 bases and J dropped 6; count of bases not matched to a gene: 2. CDR3 length: 15 amino acids. The CDR3 loop reads CASSLELAGPGELFF. In DNA form, the CDR3 reads TGCGCCAGCAGCTTGGAACTAGCGGGGCCCGGGGAGCTGTTTTTT.

This rearrangement joins TRBV14 to TRBJ2-7; D not certain. Trimming shortened V by 4 bases and J by 2 bases, and 6 bases separated the two germline ends. There are 12 residues in the CDR3. From germline, CDR1 is SGHDN and CDR2 FVKESK. In nucleotides, the CDR3 is TGTGCCAGCAGCCCACGGACCTACGAGCAGTACTTC. Translated, it gives CASSPRTYEQYF.

This chain uses TRBV6-1 with TRBJ2-5, with D possibly being TRBD1 (6 bases). The CDR3 is made up of 13 amino acids. The germline gives CDR1 MNHNS, CDR2 SASEGT. V lost 6 bases to trimming and J lost 2 bases, with 10 bases between them. In nucleotides, the CDR3 is TGTGCCAGCAGCCTTGGACAGCAAGAGACCCAGTACTTC. Amino acid sequence: CASSLGQQETQYF.

This chain connects TRBV28 to TRBJ2-1; D remains ambiguous. This CDR3 comprises 14 residues. Trimming cost V 0 bases and J 5 bases, with 8 bases left between them. In germline, CDR1 is MDHEN, CDR2 SYDVKM. CDR3 coding DNA: TGTGCCAGCAGTTTATGGGGCAACGACAATGAGCAGTTCTTC. Residues: CASSLWGNDNEQFF. The full variable domain, rest sourced from reference TRBV28 and TRBJ2-1, is DVKVTQSSRYLVKRTGEKVFLECVQDMDHENMFWYRQDPGLGLRLIYFSYDVKMKEKGDIPEGYSVSREKKERFSLILESASTNQTSMYLCASSLWGNDNEQFFGPGTRLTVL.

This chain connects TRBV5-6 to TRBJ2-3; no definite D call. The CDR3 is 13 residues long. Germline V CDR1 and CDR2: SGHDT, YYEEEE. V gave up 1 base and J gave up 6 bases, with 9 bases separating them. This CDR3 is CASSLWMRDTQYF. For the CDR3, the DNA is TGTGCCAGCAGCTTGTGGATGAGGGATACGCAGTATTTT.

The chain couples TRBV4-3 to TRBJ1-1; tentatively, D is TRBD1 (5 bases). Germline-derived CDR1 and CDR2 are LGHNA and YSLEER. The CDR3 has 15 residues. Trimming shortened V by 0 bases and J by 3 bases, and 11 bases separated the two germline ends. The CDR3 coding sequence is TGCGCCAGCAGCCAAGAACCCATGGGGCACACTGAAGCTTTCTTT. Translated: CASSQEPMGHTEAFF.

The chain has TRBV7-8 and TRBJ2-1; TRBD2 aligns across 9 bases. Germline V gives CDR1 SGHVS, CDR2 FQNEAQ. After removal of 5 bases from V and 0 bases from J, the junction contained 8 bases not matched to a gene. This CDR3 region has 17 residues. The CDR3: CASSTPLAGSSYNEQFF. DNA for the CDR3: TGTGCCAGCAGCACCCCCCTAGCGGGAAGCTCCTACAATGAGCAGTTCTTC.

This chain uses TRBV27 with TRBJ2-7; 8 nucleotides align to TRBD1. Looked up from germline, CDR1 is MNHEY and CDR2 is SMNVEV (reference sequence). This CDR3 has 15 residues. Trimming removed 0 bases from V and 4 bases from J; junction bases left unmatched: 5. The CDR3 spells CASSLSGRGLYEQYF. The CDR3 DNA follows: TGTGCCAGCAGTTTATCAGGCAGGGGGCTGTACGAGCAGTACTTC.

The chain employs TRBV27 and TRBJ2-5; tentatively, D is TRBD2 (7 bases). This CDR3 spans 16 amino acids. Germline lookup yields CDR1 MNHEY and CDR2 SMNVEV (reference sequence). Deletions cut 4 bases from V and 4 bases from J, with 19 bases between. CDR3 residues: CASSSIGGPYVETQYF. CDR3 in DNA: TGTGCCAGCAGTTCGATCGGGGGGCCTTACGTAGAGACCCAGTACTTC.

This clone was seen only once. The chain couples TRBV6-4 to TRBJ2-1; D gene unclear. The CDR3 runs to 13 residues. The V gene's germline CDR1 is MRHNA and CDR2 SNTAGT. Trimming removed 6 bases from V and 4 bases from J, with 10 bases in between. The CDR3 sequence: CASSLDEYNEQFF. CDR3 bases: TGTGCCAGCAGCCTAGATGAATACAATGAGCAGTTCTTC.

This clone was found once. This rearrangement joins TRBV9 to TRBJ2-1; 7 positions match TRBD1. CDR3 length: 15 residues. CDR1 is SGDLS and CDR2 is YYNGEE in the germline V gene. The J segment lost 4 bases and the V segment lost 3 bases, leaving 7 bases of the junction unmatched. The CDR3 spells CASSAGRDRYNEQFF. For the CDR3, the DNA is TGTGCCAGCAGCGCAGGTCGGGACAGATACAATGAGCAGTTCTTC.